The clone carrying this T cell receptor (beta chain) was picked up a small number of times. Antigen unknown. The data stem from a study of T cell responses to AZD1222 COVID-19 vaccine. Study conclusions and caveats: CD4 TCRs associated with vaccination spanned spike, dominating at 160-218 and 743-854.

CDR1 and CDR2 (germline): SGHRS, YFSETQ. The CDR3 extends over 12 amino acids. Trimming at V came to 0 bases and at J to 8 bases, leaving 1 base not matched to a gene. Method: immunoSEQ multiplex PCR; TCRdb's copy keeps in-frame clones and lacks some. The table includes about 150,000 clones, 85% to 90% detected once. This material consisted of peripheral blood, taken on day 0 of MenACWY control vaccination. This chain links TRBV5-1 with TRBJ1-2; 7 bases map to TRBD1. The source is an adult in good health. In nucleotides, the CDR3 is TGCGCCAGCAGCTTGGGGGGACAGGGCTACACCTTC. It encodes CASSLGGQGYTF.